Listed here is a single T cell receptor (beta chain). Its antigen is not known. Data came from immunoSEQ multiplex PCR; TCRdb stores just in-frame clones and leaves some out. The sample carries about 84,000 clones, about 85% recorded once. The data derive from a study of T cell responses to AZD1222 COVID-19 vaccine. Overall study results and limits: Donors were mostly white British, more females; clonal diversity possibly underestimated. Spike-specific TCR breadth and depth went up after people got two AZD1222 doses.

V was trimmed by 4 bases and J by 0 bases, leaving 4 bases between them. Per the germline V gene, CDR1 is SGHRS and CDR2 is YFSETQ. CDR3 length equals 12 residues. This clonotype was obtained from an adult in good health. This material consisted of peripheral blood, taken on day 0 of AZD1222 vaccination. The V and J genes are TRBV5-1 and TRBJ2-5; D call uncertain. CDR3 region: CASSRYQETQYF. In DNA, the CDR3 is TGCGCCAGCAGCCGGTACCAAGAGACCCAGTACTTC.